The present TCR beta chain was sequenced within a study of T cell responses to AZD1222 COVID-19 vaccine. Background on the study: Whether given at about 4 or about 12 weeks, second doses were pooled.

Looked up from germline, CDR1 is MDHEN and CDR2 is SYDVKM. This CDR3 comprises 19 residues. The junction had 11 bases not matched to a gene; V was cut back by 5 bases and J by 3 bases. On this clone itself: No antigen is known for it.

Study-wide results and limits: After the peak T cell response, and only then, were repertoires sampled. Only a handful of AZD1222 recipients were seropositive at baseline. When two AZD1222 doses had been given, Spike-specific TCR breadth and depth rose.

Repertoires were generated with immunoSEQ multiplex PCR, while TCRdb's copy carries only in-frame clones and drops some. The table records some 50,000 clones, 70% to 85% of them present only once. The material sequenced was peripheral blood, taken on day 0 of AZD1222 vaccination. The genes are TRBV28 and TRBJ2-2, with 14 nucleotides matching TRBD2. The receptor was derived from an adult in good health. The CDR3 nucleotides are TGTGCCAGCAGTACACGACACGGGACTAGCGGGGGATACACCGGGGAGCTGTTTTTT. Translating it yields CASSTRHGTSGGYTGELFF.